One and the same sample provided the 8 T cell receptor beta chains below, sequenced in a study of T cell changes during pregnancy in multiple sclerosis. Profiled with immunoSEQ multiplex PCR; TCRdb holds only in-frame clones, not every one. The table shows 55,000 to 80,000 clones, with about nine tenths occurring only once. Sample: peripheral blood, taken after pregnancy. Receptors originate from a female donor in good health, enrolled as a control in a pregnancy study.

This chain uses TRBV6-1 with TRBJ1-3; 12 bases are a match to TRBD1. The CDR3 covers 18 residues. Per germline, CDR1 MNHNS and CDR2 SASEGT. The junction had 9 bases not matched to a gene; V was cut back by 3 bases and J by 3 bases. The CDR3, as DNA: TGTGCCAGCAGTGACGGGGACAGGGGGCATTCTGTTGGAAACACCATATATTTT. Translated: CASSDGDRGHSVGNTIYF.

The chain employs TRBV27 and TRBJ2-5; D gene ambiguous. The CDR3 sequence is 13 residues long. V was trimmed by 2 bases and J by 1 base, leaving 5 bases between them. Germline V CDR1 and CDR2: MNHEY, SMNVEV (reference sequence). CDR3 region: CASSLTTQETQYF. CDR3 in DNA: TGTGCCAGCAGTTTAACAACCCAAGAGACCCAGTACTTC.

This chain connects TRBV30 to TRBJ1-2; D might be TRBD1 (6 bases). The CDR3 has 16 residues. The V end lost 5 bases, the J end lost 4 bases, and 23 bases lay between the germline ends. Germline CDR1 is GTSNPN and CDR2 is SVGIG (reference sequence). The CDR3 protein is CAWGGYVTGKVYGYTF. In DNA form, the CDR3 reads TGTGCCTGGGGGGGATATGTGACAGGAAAAGTCTATGGCTACACCTTC.

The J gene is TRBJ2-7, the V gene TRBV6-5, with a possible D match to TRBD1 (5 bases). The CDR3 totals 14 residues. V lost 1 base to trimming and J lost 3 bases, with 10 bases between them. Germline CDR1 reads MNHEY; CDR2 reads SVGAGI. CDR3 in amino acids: CASSYYRSHYEQYF. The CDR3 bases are TGTGCCAGCAGTTACTACAGGTCCCACTACGAGCAGTACTTC.

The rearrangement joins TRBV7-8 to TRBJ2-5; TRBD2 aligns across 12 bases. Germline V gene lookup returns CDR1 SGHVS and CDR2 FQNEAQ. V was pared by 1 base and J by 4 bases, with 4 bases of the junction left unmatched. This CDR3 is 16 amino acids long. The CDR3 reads CASSLGLAGDSETQYF. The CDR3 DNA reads TGTGCCAGCAGCTTAGGACTAGCGGGAGATTCAGAGACCCAGTACTTC.

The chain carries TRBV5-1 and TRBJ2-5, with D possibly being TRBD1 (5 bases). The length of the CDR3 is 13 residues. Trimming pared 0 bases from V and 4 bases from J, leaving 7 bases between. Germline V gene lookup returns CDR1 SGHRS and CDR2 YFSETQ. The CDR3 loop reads CASSLGGRETQYF. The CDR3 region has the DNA TGCGCCAGCAGCTTGGGGGGCCGAGAGACCCAGTACTTC. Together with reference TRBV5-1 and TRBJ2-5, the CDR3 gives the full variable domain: KAGVTQTPRYLIKTRGQQVTLSCSPISGHRSVSWYQQTPGQGLQFLFEYFSETQRNKGNFPGRFSGRQFSNSRSEMNVSTLELGDSALYLCASSLGGRETQYFGPGTRLLVL.

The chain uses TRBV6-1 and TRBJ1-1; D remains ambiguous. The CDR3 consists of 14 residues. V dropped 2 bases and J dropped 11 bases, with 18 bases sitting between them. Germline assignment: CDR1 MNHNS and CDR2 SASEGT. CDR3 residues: CASSEMDGKTSAFF. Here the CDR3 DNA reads TGTGCCAGCAGTGAAATGGACGGAAAAACTAGCGCTTTCTTT.

Here the CDR3 DNA reads TGTGCCACCTCGACACCGCCTCAGCCCCAGCATTTT. Translation: CATSTPPQPQHF. The chain carries TRBV15 and TRBJ1-5; no clear D gene. V was pared by 8 bases and J by 6 bases, with 11 bases between. CDR3 size: 12 residues. Germline CDR1 reads LNHNV; CDR2 reads YYDKDF (reference sequence). Full variable domain (missing parts from reference TRBV15 and TRBJ1-5): DAMVIQNPRYQVTQFGKPVTLSCSQTLNHNVMYWYQQKSSQAPKLLFHYYDKDFNNEADTPDNFQSRRPNTSFCFLDIRSPGLGDTAMYLCATSTPPQPQHFGDGTRLSIL.